The clone carrying this T cell receptor beta chain was seen only a few times. This record belongs to a study of blood T cell repertoires in COVID-19. Repertoires were generated with immunoSEQ multiplex PCR, while TCRdb's copy carries only in-frame clones and drops some. The sample lists 150,000 to 170,000 clones; about 89% were seen once. Germline CDR1 is ENHRY and CDR2 is SYGVKD. Trimming cost V 6 bases and J 4 bases; bases outside gene matches: 5. CDR3 length equals 16 residues. The rearrangement uses TRBV10-3 and TRBJ2-1; 14 bases map to TRBD2. The sequence came from a middle-aged man with acute or convalescent COVID-19. The sample consisted of peripheral blood. CDR3 bases: TGTGCCATCAGCTCGGGACTAGCGGGAGAGTACAATGAGCAGTTCTTC. Translation: CAISSGLAGEYNEQFF.